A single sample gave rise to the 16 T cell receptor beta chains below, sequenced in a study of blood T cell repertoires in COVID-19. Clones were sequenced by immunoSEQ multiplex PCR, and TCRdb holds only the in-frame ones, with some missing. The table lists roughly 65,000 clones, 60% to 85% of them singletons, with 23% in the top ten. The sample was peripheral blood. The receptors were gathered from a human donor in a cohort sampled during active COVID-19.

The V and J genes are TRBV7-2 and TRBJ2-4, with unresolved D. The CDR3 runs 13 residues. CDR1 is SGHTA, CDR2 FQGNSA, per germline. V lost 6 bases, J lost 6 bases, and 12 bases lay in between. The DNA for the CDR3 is TGTGCCAGCAGGCCGGGTCCAAGAAACATTCAGTACTTC. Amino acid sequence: CASRPGPRNIQYF.

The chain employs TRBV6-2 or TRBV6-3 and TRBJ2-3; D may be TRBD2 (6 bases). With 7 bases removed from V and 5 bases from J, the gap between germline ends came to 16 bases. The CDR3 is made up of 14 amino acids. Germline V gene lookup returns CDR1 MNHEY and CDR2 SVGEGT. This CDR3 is CASTPGGGGDTQYF. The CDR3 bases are TGTGCCAGCACCCCCGGGGGAGGAGGAGATACGCAGTATTTT.

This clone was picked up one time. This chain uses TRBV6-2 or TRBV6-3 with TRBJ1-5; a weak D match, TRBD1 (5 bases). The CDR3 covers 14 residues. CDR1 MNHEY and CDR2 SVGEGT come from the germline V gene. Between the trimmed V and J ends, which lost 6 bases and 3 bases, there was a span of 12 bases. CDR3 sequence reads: CASRPGGANQPQHF. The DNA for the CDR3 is TGTGCCAGCAGACCTGGAGGGGCCAATCAGCCCCAGCATTTT.

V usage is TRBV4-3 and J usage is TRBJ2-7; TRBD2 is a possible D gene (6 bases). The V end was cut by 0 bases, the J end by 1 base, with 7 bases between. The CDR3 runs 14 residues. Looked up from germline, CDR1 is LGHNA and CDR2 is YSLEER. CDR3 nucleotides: TGCGCCAGCAGCCAAGACCGGGGGTCCTACGAGCAGTACTTC. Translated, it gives CASSQDRGSYEQYF.

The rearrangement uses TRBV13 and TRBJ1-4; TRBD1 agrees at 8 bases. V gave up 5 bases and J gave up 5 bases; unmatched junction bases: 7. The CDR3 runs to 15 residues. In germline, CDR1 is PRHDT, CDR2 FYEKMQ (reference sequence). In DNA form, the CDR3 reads TGTGCCAGCAGCCTAGACAGGGGCCAGAATGAAAAACTGTTTTTT. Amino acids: CASSLDRGQNEKLFF.

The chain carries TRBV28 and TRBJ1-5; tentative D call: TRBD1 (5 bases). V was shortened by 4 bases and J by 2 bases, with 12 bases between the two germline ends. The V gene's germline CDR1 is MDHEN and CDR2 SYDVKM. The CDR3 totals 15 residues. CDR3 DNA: TGTGCCAGCAGTTCGGGGGGGGATGGCAATCAGCCCCAGCATTTT. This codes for CASSSGGDGNQPQHF.

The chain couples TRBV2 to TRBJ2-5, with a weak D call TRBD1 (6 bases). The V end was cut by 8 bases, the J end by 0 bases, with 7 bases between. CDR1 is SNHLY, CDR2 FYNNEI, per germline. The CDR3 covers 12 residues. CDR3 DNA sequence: TGTGCCAGCCAGGGGTACCAAGAGACCCAGTACTTC. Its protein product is CASQGYQETQYF.

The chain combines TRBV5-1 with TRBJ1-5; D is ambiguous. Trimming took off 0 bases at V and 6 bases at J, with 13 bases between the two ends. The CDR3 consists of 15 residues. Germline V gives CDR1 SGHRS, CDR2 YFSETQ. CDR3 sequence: CASSLGSGSGQPQHF. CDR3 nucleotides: TGCGCCAGCAGCTTGGGGTCGGGGTCGGGTCAGCCCCAGCATTTT.

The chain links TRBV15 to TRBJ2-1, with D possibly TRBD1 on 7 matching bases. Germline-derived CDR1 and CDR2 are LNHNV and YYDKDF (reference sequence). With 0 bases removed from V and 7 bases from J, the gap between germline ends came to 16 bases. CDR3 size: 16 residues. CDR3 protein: CATSRENKPGGNEQFF. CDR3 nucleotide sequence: TGTGCCACCAGCAGAGAAAACAAACCAGGGGGGAATGAGCAGTTCTTC.

CDR3 loop: CASSVGPTHTDTQYF. In nucleotides, the CDR3 is TGTGCCAGCAGCGTAGGCCCGACACACACAGATACGCAGTATTTT. This chain links TRBV9 with TRBJ2-3; no definite D call. The CDR3 totals 15 residues. The V gene lost 0 bases and the J gene lost 2 bases, with 10 bases spanning the gap. Germline V lookup: CDR1 SGDLS, CDR2 YYNGEE. Using reference TRBV9 and TRBJ2-3 for the parts outside the CDR3, the full variable domain is DSGVTQTPKHLITATGQRVTLRCSPRSGDLSVYWYQQSLDQGLQFLIQYYNGEERAKGNILERFSAQQFPDLHSELNLSSLELGDSALYFCASSVGPTHTDTQYFGPGTRLTVL.

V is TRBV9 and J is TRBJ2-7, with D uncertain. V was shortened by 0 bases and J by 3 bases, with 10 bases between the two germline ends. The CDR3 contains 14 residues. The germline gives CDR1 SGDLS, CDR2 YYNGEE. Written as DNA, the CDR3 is TGTGCCAGCAGCGTAGGGCCCACGGGCTACGAGCAGTACTTC. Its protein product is CASSVGPTGYEQYF. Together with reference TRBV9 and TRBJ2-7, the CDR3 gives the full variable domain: DSGVTQTPKHLITATGQRVTLRCSPRSGDLSVYWYQQSLDQGLQFLIQYYNGEERAKGNILERFSAQQFPDLHSELNLSSLELGDSALYFCASSVGPTGYEQYFGPGTRLTVT.

CDR3 sequence: CASSQDLASGRLGEQFF. In DNA form, the CDR3 reads TGTGCCAGCAGCCAAGATCTGGCTAGCGGGAGGTTGGGTGAGCAGTTCTTC. The chain links TRBV14 to TRBJ2-1, with 11 bases that match TRBD2. The trim removed 0 bases at V and 9 bases at J, leaving 10 bases unmatched. The germline gives CDR1 SGHDN, CDR2 FVKESK. This CDR3 has 17 amino acids.

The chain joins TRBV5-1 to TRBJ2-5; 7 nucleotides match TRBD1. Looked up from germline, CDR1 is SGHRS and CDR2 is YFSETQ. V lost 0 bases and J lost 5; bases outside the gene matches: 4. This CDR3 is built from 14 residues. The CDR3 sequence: CASSLVHRGETQYF. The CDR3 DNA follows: TGCGCCAGCAGCTTGGTTCACAGGGGTGAGACCCAGTACTTC. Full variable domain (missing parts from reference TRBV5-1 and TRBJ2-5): KAGVTQTPRYLIKTRGQQVTLSCSPISGHRSVSWYQQTPGQGLQFLFEYFSETQRNKGNFPGRFSGRQFSNSRSEMNVSTLELGDSALYLCASSLVHRGETQYFGPGTRLLVL.

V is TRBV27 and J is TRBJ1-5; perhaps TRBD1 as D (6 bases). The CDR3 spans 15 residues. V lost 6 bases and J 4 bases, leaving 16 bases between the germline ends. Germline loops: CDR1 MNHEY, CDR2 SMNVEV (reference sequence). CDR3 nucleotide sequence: TGTGCCAGCAGAGAAGGGACAATCAGTAATCAGCCCCAGCATTTT. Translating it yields CASREGTISNQPQHF.

The CDR3 coding sequence is TGTGCCAGCAACCCTCGGGGGTGGGGTCTGAGCTCCTACAATGAGCAGTTCTTC. Protein sequence: CASNPRGWGLSSYNEQFF. V gene TRBV7-9 combines with J gene TRBJ2-1, with D possibly being TRBD2 (6 bases). Trimming removed 7 bases from V and 0 bases from J, with 22 bases in between. Germline values: CDR1 SEHNR, CDR2 FQNEAQ (reference sequence). The CDR3 is 18 amino acids.

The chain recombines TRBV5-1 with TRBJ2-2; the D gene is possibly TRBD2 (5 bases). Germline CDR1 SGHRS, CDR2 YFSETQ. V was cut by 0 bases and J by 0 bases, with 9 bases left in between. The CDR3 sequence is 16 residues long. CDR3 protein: CASSLAGVANTGELFF. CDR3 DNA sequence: TGCGCCAGCAGCTTGGCCGGGGTAGCGAACACCGGGGAGCTGTTTTTT. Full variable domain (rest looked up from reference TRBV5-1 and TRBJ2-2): KAGVTQTPRYLIKTRGQQVTLSCSPISGHRSVSWYQQTPGQGLQFLFEYFSETQRNKGNFPGRFSGRQFSNSRSEMNVSTLELGDSALYLCASSLAGVANTGELFFGEGSRLTVL.